The sequence of this TCR beta chain was determined in a study of CD8 T cells in acute hepatitis C reinfection. TCRdb's copy holds only in-frame clones and misses some; the assay was immunoSEQ multiplex PCR. This sample has approximately 40,000 clones, with approximately 85% found just once. Notes on this clone: Its antigen remains unidentified.

Time point: naive CD8 control sorted from an acute-time-point sample. Cells were stained for CD3, CD8 and CD45RO, excluding dead cells. Broader study findings: No group differed significantly in the high NS3-1073 repertoire diversity. Alphabeta pairing of public clonotypes could not be determined from bulk TCRbeta data. All groups preferentially used TRBV04 and TRBV06, which was not due to overrepresentation in the naive pool.

Looked up from germline, CDR1 is MNHEY and CDR2 is SVGAGI. The CDR3 is made up of 13 amino acids. Trimming pared 10 bases from V and 6 bases from J, leaving 16 bases between. The receptor comes from a young woman who spontaneously cleared hepatitis C infection. Specimen: naive CD8+ T cells from PBMCs. V gene TRBV6-5 combines with J gene TRBJ2-1; no clear D. The CDR3 DNA follows: TGTGCCACCCAAAGAGGCTTACTCAATGAGCAGTTCTTC. This translates into CATQRGLLNEQFF.